What follows is one TCR beta chain and its context. This clone has only one observation. Its antigen is currently not known. Per-nucleotide qualities are absent, and no much larger clonotype sits a single base away. V is reduced by 2 bases and J by 1 base, leaving a spacing of 5 bases between them. There are 13 amino acids in the CDR3, from cysteine to phenylalanine inclusive. The retained sequence is limited to the CDR3, 39 bases, with the frame set at the first base. CDR1 SGHAT and CDR2 FQNNGV are derived from the germline V gene. The record originates from a study of Ad26.COV2.S vaccination and SARS-CoV-2 variants (dated by TCRdb to about 2021). For context, the study as a whole: TCRbeta repertoire sequencing was used to assess the specificity and breadth of SARS-CoV-2-reactive T cell receptors after Ad26.COV2.S vaccination. The TCR-sequenced set comprised approximately 32 samples: some 20 Ad26.COV2.S vaccine recipients, 5 placebo recipients and 8 SARS-CoV-2 convalescent individuals. Summary of the overall study and its limitations: After vaccination, spike-specific CD8+ and CD4+ T cell responses were reported to show substantial breadth. According to the authors, total T cell responses may have been underestimated by the TCR breadth and depth analyses. Non-spike TCR breadth was comparable between vaccine and placebo recipients, consistent with the vaccine containing only spike. Ad26.COV2.S recipients had higher spike-specific TCR breadth than placebo recipients (P = 0.0014).

Read against the paper, the sample's time point label means: individuals recovered from natural SARS-CoV-2 infection. The immunoSEQ Assay was used to sequence TCRbeta CDR3 regions. After extraction, genomic DNA underwent amplification by bias-controlled multiplex PCR, followed by high-throughput sequencing. On the authors' methods: To quantify the absolute abundance of every unique TCRbeta CDR3 region, sequences were collapsed and filtered. Usable DNA was measured by amplifying reference genes present in all nucleated cells, and TCRbeta template counts were normalized to that usable DNA to estimate T cell fraction. Repertoire TCRs were annotated as SARS-CoV-2-specific by exact matching of V gene, CDR3 amino acid sequence and J gene to a known reactive TCR set. The reference SARS-CoV-2 TCR set was obtained from MIRA and was filtered for enrichment in COVID-19-positive ImmuneCODE repertoires, whereby public or cross-reactive TCRs were removed. Drawing on the MIRA antigens, annotated TCRs were analysed further at the level of specific ORF or position within ORF. Depth was the summed frequency of annotated unique rearrangements, while breadth was defined as annotated unique rearrangements over total unique productive rearrangements. Two-sided Wilcoxon rank-sum tests were used to compare TCR breadth between groups. TCRdb's version of the immuneACCESS table is confined to in-frame rearrangements and falls short of the full clone set. An unresolved V gene accounts for under half of the shortfall where checked; the remainder is of unknown origin. V, J and clone size are taken as reported in that table, and D and trimming were inferred from the DNA itself. Present in this sample are roughly 150,000 clones, 86% of which were seen just once. The ten largest clones take up approximately 5% of the sample.

The sample consisted of peripheral blood, taken after recovery from COVID-19. This TCR was recovered from a human donor who had recovered from COVID-19. The chain is encoded by TRBV11-2 joined to TRBJ1-1; the D segment cannot be called with confidence. In nucleotide form, the sequence is TGTGCCAGCAGCTTACACAGGAACACTGAAGCTTTCTTT. It translates as CASSLHRNTEAFF.